These 15 T cell receptor beta chains originate from one sample sequenced in a study of blood T cell repertoires in COVID-19. Measured with immunoSEQ multiplex PCR; TCRdb has only the in-frame clones, and not every one. The sample has some 250,000 clones, roughly 86% seen once; the top ten hold around 3.3%. The specimen sequenced was PBMCs or T cells enriched from blood (not recorded which). All receptors come from a woman in her forties with acute COVID-19.

The DNA of the CDR3 is TGTGCCAGCAGCAACCGGGACAGCTCCTACGAGCAGTACTTC. This translates into CASSNRDSSYEQYF. V and J are TRBV21-1 and TRBJ2-7; no DNA check was done on the table's D call, TRBD1. TRBV21-1 is a listed pseudogene. The CDR3 runs to 14 residues.

The chain links TRBV6-5 to TRBJ2-5; TRBD1 is a possible D gene (7 bases). Trimming pared 7 bases from V and 5 bases from J, leaving 20 bases between. Germline V CDR1 and CDR2: MNHEY, SVGAGI. The length of the CDR3 is 15 residues. The CDR3, as DNA: TGTGCCAGCACCGCCCCCCAGGGGGGAGGCGAGACCCAGTACTTC. Residues: CASTAPQGGGETQYF.

Only one count was recorded for this clone. The rearrangement uses TRBV7-8 and TRBJ2-3; TRBD2 matches 11 bases. CDR1 SGHVS and CDR2 FQNEAQ come from the germline V gene. V gave up 5 bases and J gave up 6 bases; unmatched junction bases: 7. The CDR3 is 15 amino acids. The CDR3, as DNA: TGTGCCAGCAGCATTAGCGGGAGGGTCCCCGATACGCAGTATTTT. Protein: CASSISGRVPDTQYF. The whole variable domain, remainder taken from reference TRBV7-8 and TRBJ2-3, is GAGVSQSPRYKVAKRGQDVALRCDPISGHVSLFWYQQALGQGPEFLTYFQNEAQLDKSGLPSDRFFAERPEGSVSTLKIQRTQQEDSAVYLCASSISGRVPDTQYFGPGTRLTVL.

The V gene is TRBV30, the J gene TRBJ1-1; D is undetermined. CDR1 and CDR2 from the germline V gene are GTSNPN and SVGIG (reference sequence). V was trimmed by 0 bases and J by 0 bases, leaving 5 bases between them. This CDR3 spans 13 amino acids. The CDR3 region is CAWSVHLNTEAFF. CDR3 bases: TGTGCCTGGAGTGTTCATCTGAACACTGAAGCTTTCTTT.

CDR3: CASSPELTGKQFF. The CDR3 DNA reads as TGTGCCAGCAGCCCTGAATTAACGGGGAAGCAGTTCTTC. This chain connects TRBV7-9 to TRBJ2-1, with TRBD2 as a possible D gene (5 bases). V lost 5 bases and J lost 11, with 16 bases in between. From germline, CDR1 is SEHNR and CDR2 FQNEAQ (reference sequence). The CDR3 spans 13 residues.

V is TRBV12-3 or TRBV12-4 and J is TRBJ2-1; 9 nucleotides align to TRBD2. V lost 5 bases, J lost 9 bases, and 5 bases stayed unmatched. The CDR3 runs 13 residues. The CDR3 nucleotides are TGTGCCAGCAGTCTACTAGCGGGCGTTGAGCAGTTCTTC. Translating gives CASSLLAGVEQFF.

The chain employs TRBV3-1 (or the pseudogene TRBV3-2) and TRBJ1-2; TRBD1 matches 7 bases. V dropped 0 bases and J dropped 4; count of bases not matched to a gene: 5. CDR1 LGHDT and CDR2 YNNKEL come from the germline V gene (reference sequence). The CDR3 extends over 15 amino acids. CDR3 sequence reads: CASSQDGDSVYGYTF. CDR3 DNA sequence: TGTGCCAGCAGCCAAGATGGGGACAGCGTCTATGGCTACACCTTC.

J is TRBJ1-2 and V is TRBV5-8; TRBD1 aligns across 10 bases. CDR3 length: 17 residues. The germline CDR1 and CDR2 sequences are SGHTS and YDEGEE. With V trimmed by 3 bases and J by 5 bases, 13 bases remained unmatched. CDR3 coding DNA: TGTGCCAGCAGCTCCCGGGACAGGGGTTTCCCAGGGTATGGCTACACCTTC. Protein: CASSSRDRGFPGYGYTF.

Only a few counts were recorded for this clone. V and J are TRBV2 and TRBJ2-3; 7 bases fit TRBD2. V dropped 6 bases and J dropped 1; count of bases not matched to a gene: 13. The CDR3 extends over 17 amino acids. The germline gives CDR1 SNHLY, CDR2 FYNNEI. CDR3 nucleotides: TGTGCCAGCAGACCTCGACCACTAGCGATAGGCACAGATACGCAGTATTTT. Amino acid sequence: CASRPRPLAIGTDTQYF.

In this sample, this clone turned up a few times. The chain recombines TRBV4-1 with TRBJ2-7; 14 positions agree with TRBD2. The germline CDR1 and CDR2 sequences are MGHRA and YSYEKL. The CDR3 contains 15 residues. The trim removed 4 bases at V and 4 bases at J, leaving 3 bases unmatched. The CDR3 coding sequence is TGCGCCAGCAGCCCCCGGACTAGCGGGGGGTACGAGCAGTACTTC. Translated, it gives CASSPRTSGGYEQYF.

This clone was counted a single time. This chain uses TRBV7-9 with TRBJ2-7; 10 positions agree with TRBD2. Trimming at V came to 5 bases and at J to 5 bases, leaving 6 bases not matched to a gene. CDR1 SEHNR and CDR2 FQNEAQ come from the germline V gene (reference sequence). The CDR3 loop spans 14 amino acids. CDR3 DNA sequence: TGTGCCAGCAGCCTTCTAGCGGGAGAAGACGAGCAGTACTTC. It specifies CASSLLAGEDEQYF. Combining the CDR3 with reference TRBV7-9 and TRBJ2-7 gives the whole variable domain DTGVSQNPRHKITKRGQNVTFRCDPISEHNRLYWYRQTLGQGPEFLTYFQNEAQLEKSRLLSDRFSAERPKGSFSTLEIQRTEQGDSAMYLCASSLLAGEDEQYFGPGTRLTVT.

The chain is built from TRBV7-8 and TRBJ1-2, with 7 bases aligning to TRBD1. CDR1 and CDR2 (germline): SGHVS, FQNEAQ. The CDR3 loop spans 14 amino acids. V lost 1 base and J lost 6; bases outside the gene matches: 5. CDR3 sequence: CASSLVPGGHGYTF. Written as DNA, the CDR3 is TGTGCCAGCAGCTTAGTTCCAGGGGGACATGGCTACACCTTC.

The genes are TRBV11-3 and TRBJ2-2, with TRBD2 identical over 11 bases. Trimming cost V 5 bases and J 5 bases; bases outside gene matches: 4. The V gene's germline CDR1 is SGHNT and CDR2 YENEEA. The CDR3 contains 15 residues. This CDR3 reads CASSRGLAVTGELFF. The CDR3 DNA sequence: TGTGCCAGCAGCAGGGGACTAGCGGTAACCGGGGAGCTGTTTTTT.

The chain combines TRBV2 with TRBJ2-5; 8 positions match TRBD1. Trimming cost V 4 bases and J 1 base; bases outside gene matches: 11. Per germline, CDR1 SNHLY and CDR2 FYNNEI. The CDR3 is 17 amino acids. The CDR3 sequence: CASSVFQGQAIQETQYF. DNA for the CDR3: TGTGCCAGCAGTGTTTTCCAGGGACAGGCTATCCAAGAGACCCAGTACTTC.

V usage is TRBV30 and J usage is TRBJ2-7; tentative D call: TRBD1 (5 bases). The CDR3 consists of 12 residues. Germline CDR1 reads GTSNPN; CDR2 reads SVGIG (reference sequence). The V gene lost 2 bases and the J gene lost 3 bases, with 8 bases spanning the gap. The CDR3 reads CAWSFQGYEQYF. The DNA of the CDR3 is TGTGCCTGGAGTTTTCAGGGCTACGAGCAGTACTTC. Looking up the rest from reference TRBV30 and TRBJ2-7 gives the full variable domain: SQTIHQWPATLVQPVGSPLSLECTVEGTSNPNLYWYRQAAGRGLQLLFYSVGIGQISSEVPQNLSASRPQDRQFILSSKKLLLSDSGFYLCAWSFQGYEQYFGPGTRLTVT.